These 16 T cell receptor beta chains were sequenced from one sample in a study of radiotherapy plus CTLA-4 blockade in lung cancer. Profiling relied on immunoSEQ multiplex PCR, and the TCRdb table lists in-frame clones only, not all of them. This table holds 80,000 or so clones, around 80% found once. The material was peripheral blood, obtained from a patient treated with radiotherapy plus ipilimumab. The receptors come from a human donor with non-small cell lung cancer who had stable disease on radiotherapy plus ipilimumab.

The chain combines TRBV30 with TRBJ2-7; D could derive from TRBD1 or TRBD2 (5 bases each). Germline values: CDR1 GTSNPN, CDR2 SVGIG (reference sequence). There are 12 residues in the CDR3. Deletions cut 2 bases from V and 6 bases from J, with 11 bases between. As DNA, the CDR3 is TGTGCCTGGAGTCCGGGAAGGGGCGAGCAGTACTTC. Its translation: CAWSPGRGEQYF. The full variable domain, its missing parts supplied by reference TRBV30 and TRBJ2-7, is SQTIHQWPATLVQPVGSPLSLECTVEGTSNPNLYWYRQAAGRGLQLLFYSVGIGQISSEVPQNLSASRPQDRQFILSSKKLLLSDSGFYLCAWSPGRGEQYFGPGTRLTVT.

The chain is built from TRBV11-1 and TRBJ2-5; D call uncertain. Germline V gene data show CDR1 as SGHAT and CDR2 as FQDESV (reference sequence). The CDR3 is made up of 11 amino acids. Trimming took off 1 base at V and 3 bases at J, with 0 bases between the two ends. The CDR3 region has the DNA TGTGCCAGCAGCTTAGAAGAGACCCAGTACTTC. As protein: CASSLEETQYF.

The CDR3 spells CAWSVQLYGVEQYF. In DNA form, the CDR3 reads TGTGCCTGGAGCGTGCAGTTGTATGGCGTCGAGCAGTACTTC. This chain uses TRBV30 with TRBJ2-7; D unresolved. The V end was cut by 3 bases, the J end by 6 bases, with 18 bases between. Per the germline V gene, CDR1 is GTSNPN and CDR2 is SVGIG (reference sequence). The CDR3 spans 14 residues. Supplemented by reference TRBV30 and TRBJ2-7, the full variable domain reads SQTIHQWPATLVQPVGSPLSLECTVEGTSNPNLYWYRQAAGRGLQLLFYSVGIGQISSEVPQNLSASRPQDRQFILSSKKLLLSDSGFYLCAWSVQLYGVEQYFGPGTRLTVT.

The genes are TRBV5-6 and TRBJ2-2; 8 bases match TRBD2. V dropped 4 bases and J dropped 5; count of bases not matched to a gene: 13. The germline V gene encodes CDR1 SGHDT and CDR2 YYEEEE. The CDR3 is 17 residues long. In nucleotides, the CDR3 is TGTGCCAGCAGCCCCCTCGTAATAGCGGGATTAACCGGGGAGCTGTTTTTT. It is translated as CASSPLVIAGLTGELFF. Full variable domain (missing parts from reference TRBV5-6 and TRBJ2-2): DAGVTQSPTHLIKTRGQQVTLRCSPKSGHDTVSWYQQALGQGPQFIFQYYEEEERQRGNFPDRFSGHQFPNYSSELNVNALLLGDSALYLCASSPLVIAGLTGELFFGEGSRLTVL.

The chain links TRBV6-1 to TRBJ1-5; D might be TRBD1 (5 bases). The CDR3 is 16 amino acids. Per the germline V gene, CDR1 is MNHNS and CDR2 is SASEGT. V shed 2 bases and J shed 1 base, with 12 bases lying between them. The chain's CDR3 is CASSEPGQGSNQPQHF. The CDR3 nucleotides are TGTGCCAGCAGTGAACCCGGCCAGGGAAGCAATCAGCCCCAGCATTTT.

The rearrangement joins TRBV5-6 to TRBJ2-3; maybe TRBD1 (5 bases). Germline CDR1 reads SGHDT; CDR2 reads YYEEEE. The CDR3 loop spans 15 amino acids. Trimming cost V 0 bases and J 3 bases, with 11 bases left between them. The CDR3 reads CASSLVGSGTDTQYF. CDR3 DNA: TGTGCCAGCAGCTTGGTTGGGTCAGGGACAGATACGCAGTATTTT.

The chain recombines TRBV4-1 with TRBJ1-2; TRBD1 matches at 7 bases. The CDR3 is made up of 16 amino acids. The V gene end was trimmed by 1 base and the J gene end by 8 bases; junction bases not matched to a gene: 13. Looked up from germline, CDR1 is MGHRA and CDR2 is YSYEKL. The CDR3: CASSQGLTGPSGGYTF. In nucleotides, the CDR3 is TGCGCCAGCAGCCAAGGGCTGACAGGGCCCTCGGGGGGCTACACCTTC.

The genes are TRBV30 and TRBJ2-1; tentatively, D is TRBD2 (5 bases). Trimming removed 0 bases at V and 5 bases at J, with 14 bases between. Germline CDR1 reads GTSNPN; CDR2 reads SVGIG (reference sequence). The CDR3 is made up of 15 amino acids. CDR3 region: CAWSVDGRRNNEQFF. In DNA, the CDR3 is TGTGCCTGGAGTGTAGATGGGAGAAGGAACAATGAGCAGTTCTTC.

This sequence joins TRBV28 and TRBJ2-7, with 7 bases lining up with TRBD1. The CDR3 consists of 15 residues. The V segment lost 6 bases and the J segment 4 bases; nucleotides outside the gene matches: 12. Germline CDR1 and CDR2: MDHEN and SYDVKM. CDR3 nucleotides: TGTGCCAGCAGCCAGGGGACAGCCGTGGGGTACGAGCAGTACTTC. Translation: CASSQGTAVGYEQYF.

The rearrangement links TRBV7-6 to TRBJ2-3, with D perhaps TRBD2 (5 bases). Trimming took off 5 bases at V and 1 base at J, with 13 bases between the two ends. This CDR3 comprises 15 residues. The germline gives CDR1 SGHVS, CDR2 FNYEAQ. The CDR3 protein is CASSPWTGGTDTQYF. The CDR3 nucleotides read TGTGCCAGCAGCCCCTGGACTGGTGGCACAGATACGCAGTATTTT.

The J gene is TRBJ2-7, the V gene TRBV2; 12 bases agree with TRBD2. CDR1 and CDR2 from the germline V gene are SNHLY and FYNNEI. This CDR3 spans 16 amino acids. V lost 4 bases, J lost 6 bases, and 10 bases stayed unmatched. The CDR3 loop reads CASSVALAGGIGEQYF. The DNA for the CDR3 is TGTGCCAGCAGTGTAGCTCTAGCGGGGGGGATTGGCGAGCAGTACTTC.

The V gene is TRBV4-1, the J gene TRBJ2-3, with 8 positions matching TRBD2. The CDR3 is 16 amino acids. CDR1 MGHRA and CDR2 YSYEKL come from the germline V gene. V lost 4 bases and J lost 5; bases outside the gene matches: 11. Here the CDR3 reads CASSPLSGSRGDTQYF. CDR3 DNA sequence: TGCGCCAGCAGCCCCTTAAGCGGGAGTAGAGGAGATACGCAGTATTTT.

CDR3 DNA: TGTGCCAGCAACACTCCGACAGGGGGCGATGAAAAACTGTTTTTT. As protein: CASNTPTGGDEKLFF. This chain joins TRBV25-1 and TRBJ1-4; the match to TRBD1 covers 10 bases. The trim removed 7 bases at V and 6 bases at J, leaving 8 bases unmatched. In germline, CDR1 is MGHDK, CDR2 SYGVNS. The CDR3 extends over 15 amino acids.

The chain employs TRBV10-3 and TRBJ2-3; the D gene is possibly TRBD1 (6 bases). This CDR3 comprises 14 residues. Germline V gene sequence: CDR1 ENHRY, CDR2 SYGVKD. V was pared by 11 bases and J by 0 bases, with 15 bases between. CDR3 amino acids: CAVLRGTSTDTQYF. The CDR3 DNA reads TGTGCCGTCCTTAGGGGGACCAGCACAGATACGCAGTATTTT.

The rearrangement uses TRBV5-1 and TRBJ2-5; D gene uncertain. Germline V lookup: CDR1 SGHRS, CDR2 YFSETQ. The CDR3 has 13 residues. V was shortened by 1 base and J by 4 bases, with 8 bases between the two germline ends. The CDR3 coding sequence is TGCGCCAGCAGCTTGAGAGAATCAGAGACCCAGTACTTC. Protein product: CASSLRESETQYF.

The V and J genes are TRBV6-1 and TRBJ1-6, with D perhaps matching TRBD1 (6 bases). Germline-derived CDR1 and CDR2 are MNHNS and SASEGT. Trimming took off 0 bases at V and 6 bases at J, with 15 bases between the two ends. This CDR3 contains 17 residues. For the CDR3, the DNA is TGTGCCAGCAGTGAAGCTATTCCCAGGGGCACTAATTCACCCCTCCACTTT. This translates into CASSEAIPRGTNSPLHF.